This T cell receptor beta chain stems from a study of control samples from healthy donors and cancer patients. This CDR3 contains 16 residues. V was shortened by 4 bases and J by 0 bases, with 17 bases between the two germline ends. Per the germline V gene, CDR1 is SGHDT and CDR2 is YYEEEE. Profiled with immunoSEQ multiplex PCR; TCRdb holds only in-frame clones, not every one. Of about 130,000 clones listed, less than 95% were seen once; the top ten hold around 8.1%. The chain couples TRBV5-6 to TRBJ2-7; possible D gene TRBD2, 5 bases. The TCR sequence derives from a man in his late teens or twenties in good health. The sequenced material came from blood. The CDR3 coding sequence is TGTGCCAGCAGCCCGCCGACCCCGGAGGTCTCCTACGAGCAGTACTTC. Its translation: CASSPPTPEVSYEQYF.